This is a list of T cell receptor beta chains from one sample in a study of blood T cell repertoires in COVID-19. The protocol was immunoSEQ multiplex PCR, while the TCRdb copy is restricted to in-frame clones and leaves out a portion. The table includes fewer than 200,000 clones, 84% detected once. Sequenced sample: PBMCs or T cells enriched from blood (not recorded which). Receptors were obtained from a woman in her twenties or thirties who had been exposed to COVID-19. Each CDR3 is given with its conserved first and last residue. A D gene is named only where the DNA matches it firmly. Not every row has a clone size; where given, it reads once, few, many or a size class.

v_gene: TRBV19
abundance: .
d_gene: .
j_gene: TRBJ1-3
CDR3aa: CATRQPSGNTIYF
CDR3nt: TGTGCCACGAGACAGCCCTCTGGAAACACCATATATTTT

v_gene: TRBV12-3/TRBV12-4
abundance: .
d_gene: TRBD1
j_gene: TRBJ1-1
CDR3aa: CASSIEQGQAFF
CDR3nt: TGTGCCAGCAGTATTGAACAGGGGCAAGCTTTCTTT

v_gene: TRBV27
abundance: .
d_gene: .
j_gene: TRBJ2-6
CDR3aa: CASTGGLNSGANVLTF
CDR3nt: TGTGCCAGCACCGGGGGGCTTAACTCTGGGGCCAACGTCCTGACTTTC

v_gene: TRBV11-2
abundance: .
d_gene: TRBD1
j_gene: TRBJ2-7
CDR3aa: CASSLTGGSYEQYF
CDR3nt: TGTGCCAGCAGCCTTACAGGGGGGTCCTACGAGCAGTACTTC

v_gene: TRBV29-1
abundance: .
d_gene: .
j_gene: TRBJ2-5
CDR3aa: CSVYPRETQYF
CDR3nt: TGCAGCGTTTACCCCCGGGAGACCCAGTACTTC

v_gene: TRBV6-2/TRBV6-3
abundance: .
d_gene: .
j_gene: TRBJ1-4
CDR3aa: CASSYLPRENEKLFF
CDR3nt: TGTGCCAGCAGTTACCTACCCAGGGAAAATGAAAAACTGTTTTTT

v_gene: TRBV18
abundance: .
d_gene: TRBD2
j_gene: TRBJ2-7
CDR3aa: CASSPGTKGRSTEQYF
CDR3nt: TGTGCCAGCTCACCAGGGACTAAGGGGCGCTCAACTGAGCAGTACTTC

v_gene: TRBV6-4
abundance: .
d_gene: .
j_gene: TRBJ2-2
CDR3aa: CASSEDSDSGELFF
CDR3nt: TGTGCCAGCAGTGAGGACAGTGATTCAGGGGAGCTGTTTTTT

v_gene: TRBV19
abundance: .
d_gene: TRBD2
j_gene: TRBJ2-1
CDR3aa: CASRGGGTYNEQFF
CDR3nt: TGTGCCAGTAGAGGCGGGGGGACCTACAATGAGCAGTTCTTC

v_gene: TRBV28
abundance: .
d_gene: .
j_gene: TRBJ2-5
CDR3aa: CASSLLALLQETQYF
CDR3nt: TGTGCCAGCAGTTTATTAGCCCTCCTCCAAGAGACCCAGTACTTC

v_gene: TRBV9
abundance: few
d_gene: .
j_gene: TRBJ1-2
CDR3aa: CASSLGAVYGYTF
CDR3nt: TGTGCCAGCAGCCTTGGGGCAGTCTATGGCTACACCTTC